This TCR beta chain was found in a study of T cell responses to AZD1222 COVID-19 vaccine. The CDR3 sequence is 14 residues long. V was trimmed by 7 bases and J by 1 base, leaving 13 bases between them. Looked up from germline, CDR1 is SNHLY and CDR2 is FYNNEI. Libraries were prepared by immunoSEQ multiplex PCR; TCRdb keeps only in-frame clonotypes and omits some of them. The repertoire holds around 150,000 clones, with 75% to 95% as singletons. Overall study results and limits: Seropositive status at baseline applied to only 6 or 7 AZD1222 recipients. Clonal diversity was possibly underestimated, and the donors were mostly white British, with more females. Spike-specific TCR breadth and depth both grew after two AZD1222 doses.

A remark on this clone: Its target is unknown.

The input for sequencing was peripheral blood, taken on day 0 of AZD1222 vaccination. The V call is TRBV2, the J call TRBJ2-5; D is uncertain. The TCR sequence derives from an adult in good health. CDR3 protein: CASKRTIAQETQYF. CDR3 coding DNA: TGTGCCAGCAAACGGACCATAGCCCAAGAGACCCAGTACTTC.